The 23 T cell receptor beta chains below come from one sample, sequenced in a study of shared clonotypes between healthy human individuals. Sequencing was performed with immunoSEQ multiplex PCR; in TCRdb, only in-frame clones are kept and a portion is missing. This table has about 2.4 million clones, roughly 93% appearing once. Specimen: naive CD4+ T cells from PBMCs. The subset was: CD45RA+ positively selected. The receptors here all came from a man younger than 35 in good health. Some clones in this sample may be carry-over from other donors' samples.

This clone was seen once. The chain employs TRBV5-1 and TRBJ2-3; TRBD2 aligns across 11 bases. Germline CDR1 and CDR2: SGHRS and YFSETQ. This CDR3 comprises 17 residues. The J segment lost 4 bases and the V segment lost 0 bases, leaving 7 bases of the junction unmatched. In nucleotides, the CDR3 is TGCGCCAGCAGCTTGGTCCTAGCGGGAGGCCTTTCAGATACGCAGTATTTT. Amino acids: CASSLVLAGGLSDTQYF.

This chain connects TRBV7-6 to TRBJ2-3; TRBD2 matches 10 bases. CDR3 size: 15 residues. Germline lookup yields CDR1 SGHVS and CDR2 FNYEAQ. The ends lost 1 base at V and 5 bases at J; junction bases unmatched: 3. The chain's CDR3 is CASSLGVAGGDTQYF. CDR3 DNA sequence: TGTGCCAGCAGCTTAGGGGTAGCGGGAGGAGATACGCAGTATTTT.

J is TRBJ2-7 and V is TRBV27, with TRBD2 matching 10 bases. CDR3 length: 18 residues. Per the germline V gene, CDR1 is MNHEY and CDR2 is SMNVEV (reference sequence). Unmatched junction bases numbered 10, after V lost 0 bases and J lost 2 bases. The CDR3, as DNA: TGTGCCAGCAGTTTATCATCGCCAAATGGACTAGCGGCCTACGAGCAGTACTTC. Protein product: CASSLSSPNGLAAYEQYF.

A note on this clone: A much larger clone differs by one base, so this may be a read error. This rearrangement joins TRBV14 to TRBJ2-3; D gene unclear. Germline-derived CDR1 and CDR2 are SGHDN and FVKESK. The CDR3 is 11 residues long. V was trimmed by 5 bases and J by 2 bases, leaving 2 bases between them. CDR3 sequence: CASSSTDTQYF. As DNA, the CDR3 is TGTGCCAGCAGCTCCACAGATACGCAGTATTTT.

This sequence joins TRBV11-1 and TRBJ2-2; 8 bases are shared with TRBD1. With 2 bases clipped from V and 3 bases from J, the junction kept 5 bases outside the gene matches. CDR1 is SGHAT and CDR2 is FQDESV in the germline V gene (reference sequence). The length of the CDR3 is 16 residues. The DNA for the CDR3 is TGTGCCAGCAGCTTATCTCAGGGGGCGGACACCGGGGAGCTGTTTTTT. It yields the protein CASSLSQGADTGELFF.

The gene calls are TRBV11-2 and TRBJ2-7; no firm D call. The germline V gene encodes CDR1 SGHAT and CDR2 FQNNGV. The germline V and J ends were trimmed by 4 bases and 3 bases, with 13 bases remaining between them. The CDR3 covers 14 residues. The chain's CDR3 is CASSSFFRNYEQYF. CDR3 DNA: TGTGCCAGCAGCTCCTTCTTTCGGAACTACGAGCAGTACTTC.

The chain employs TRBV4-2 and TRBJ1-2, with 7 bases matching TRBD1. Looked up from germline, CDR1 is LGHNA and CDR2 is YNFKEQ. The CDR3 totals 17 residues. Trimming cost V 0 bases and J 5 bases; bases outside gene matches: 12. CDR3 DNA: TGTGCCAGCAGCCAAGACCCCTACTCCGACAGGGAATATGGCTACACCTTC. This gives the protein CASSQDPYSDREYGYTF.

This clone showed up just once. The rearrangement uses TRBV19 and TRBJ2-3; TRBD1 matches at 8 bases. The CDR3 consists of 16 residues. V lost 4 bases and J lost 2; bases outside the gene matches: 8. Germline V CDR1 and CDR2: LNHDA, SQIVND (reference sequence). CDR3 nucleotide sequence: TGTGCCAGTAGTAATAGACCGGGACAGGCCACAGATACGCAGTATTTT. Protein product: CASSNRPGQATDTQYF. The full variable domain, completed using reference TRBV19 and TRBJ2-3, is DGGITQSPKYLFRKEGQNVTLSCEQNLNHDAMYWYRQDPGQGLRLIYYSQIVNDFQKGDIAEGYSVSREKKESFPLTVTSAQKNPTAFYLCASSNRPGQATDTQYFGPGTRLTVL.

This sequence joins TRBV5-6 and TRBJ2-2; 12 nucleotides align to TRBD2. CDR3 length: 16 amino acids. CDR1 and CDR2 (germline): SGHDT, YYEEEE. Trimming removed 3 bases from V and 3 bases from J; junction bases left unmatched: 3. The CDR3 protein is CASSSTSGRHTGELFF. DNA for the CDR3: TGTGCCAGCAGCTCCACTAGCGGGAGGCACACCGGGGAGCTGTTTTTT.

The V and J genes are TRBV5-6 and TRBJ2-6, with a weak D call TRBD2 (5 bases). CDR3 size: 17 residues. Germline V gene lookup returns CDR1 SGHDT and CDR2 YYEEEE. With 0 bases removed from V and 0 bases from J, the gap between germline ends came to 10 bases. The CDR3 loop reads CASSLAGRGSGANVLTF. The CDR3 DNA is TGTGCCAGCAGCTTGGCCGGTCGGGGCTCTGGGGCCAACGTCCTGACTTTC.

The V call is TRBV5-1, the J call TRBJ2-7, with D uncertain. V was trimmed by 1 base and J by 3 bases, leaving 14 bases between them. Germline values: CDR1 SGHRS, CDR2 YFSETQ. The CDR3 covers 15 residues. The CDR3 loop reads CASSLNIGFLYEQYF. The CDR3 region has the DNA TGCGCCAGCAGCTTGAATATTGGTTTCCTCTACGAGCAGTACTTC. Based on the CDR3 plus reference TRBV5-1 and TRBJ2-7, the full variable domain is KAGVTQTPRYLIKTRGQQVTLSCSPISGHRSVSWYQQTPGQGLQFLFEYFSETQRNKGNFPGRFSGRQFSNSRSEMNVSTLELGDSALYLCASSLNIGFLYEQYFGPGTRLTVT.

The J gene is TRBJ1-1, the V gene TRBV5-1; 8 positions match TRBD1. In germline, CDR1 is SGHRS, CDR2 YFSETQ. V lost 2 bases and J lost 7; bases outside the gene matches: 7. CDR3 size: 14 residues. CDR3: CASSFAGTGLEAFF. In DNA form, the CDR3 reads TGCGCCAGCAGCTTCGCCGGGACAGGTCTTGAAGCTTTCTTT.

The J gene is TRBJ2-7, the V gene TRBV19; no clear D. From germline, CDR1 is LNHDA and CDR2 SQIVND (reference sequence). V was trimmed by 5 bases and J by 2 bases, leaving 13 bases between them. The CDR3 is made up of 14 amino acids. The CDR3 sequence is CASSAPGRTYEQYF. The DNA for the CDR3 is TGTGCCAGTAGTGCGCCCGGACGGACCTACGAGCAGTACTTC.

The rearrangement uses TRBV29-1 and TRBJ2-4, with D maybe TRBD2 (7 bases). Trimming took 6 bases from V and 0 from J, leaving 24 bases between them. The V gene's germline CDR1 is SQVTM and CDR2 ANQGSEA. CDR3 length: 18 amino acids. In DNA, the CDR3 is TGCAGCGTCCCCGGGGGGCCCTCATCCTTATTAGCCAAAAACATTCAGTACTTC. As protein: CSVPGGPSSLLAKNIQYF. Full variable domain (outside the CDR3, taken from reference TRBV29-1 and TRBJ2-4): SAVISQKPSRDICQRGTSLTIQCQVDSQVTMMFWYRQQPGQSLTLIATANQGSEATYESGFVIDKFPISRPNLTFSTLTVSNMSPEDSSIYLCSVPGGPSSLLAKNIQYFGAGTRLSVL.

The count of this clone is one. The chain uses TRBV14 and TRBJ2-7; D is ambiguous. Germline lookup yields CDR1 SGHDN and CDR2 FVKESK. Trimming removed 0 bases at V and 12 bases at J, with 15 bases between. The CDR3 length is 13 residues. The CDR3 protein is CASSQDSWARRYF. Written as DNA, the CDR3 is TGTGCCAGCAGCCAAGATTCGTGGGCAAGAAGGTACTTC. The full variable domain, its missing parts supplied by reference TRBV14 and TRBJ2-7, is EAGVTQFPSHSVIEKGQTVTLRCDPISGHDNLYWYRRVMGKEIKFLLHFVKESKQDESGMPNNRFLAERTGGTYSTLKVQPAELEDSGVYFCASSQDSWARRYFGPGTRLTVT.

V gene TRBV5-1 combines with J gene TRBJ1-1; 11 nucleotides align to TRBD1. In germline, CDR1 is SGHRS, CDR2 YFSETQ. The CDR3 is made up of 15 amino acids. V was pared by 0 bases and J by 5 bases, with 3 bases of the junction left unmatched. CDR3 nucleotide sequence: TGCGCCAGCAGCTTGGCGGGACAGGGGGAGACTGAAGCTTTCTTT. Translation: CASSLAGQGETEAFF.

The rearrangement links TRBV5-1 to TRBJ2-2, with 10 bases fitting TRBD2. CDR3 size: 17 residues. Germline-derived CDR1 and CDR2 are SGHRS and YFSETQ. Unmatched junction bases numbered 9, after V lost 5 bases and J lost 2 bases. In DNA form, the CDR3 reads TGCGCCAGCAGTACCGGGACTAGCGCGACCAACACCGGGGAGCTGTTTTTT. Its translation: CASSTGTSATNTGELFF.

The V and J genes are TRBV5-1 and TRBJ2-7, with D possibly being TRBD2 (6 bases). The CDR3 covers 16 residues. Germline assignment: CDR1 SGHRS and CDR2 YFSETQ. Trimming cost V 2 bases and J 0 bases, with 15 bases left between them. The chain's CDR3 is CASSFGSRESSYEQYF. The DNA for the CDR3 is TGCGCCAGCAGCTTCGGTTCTCGGGAGAGCTCCTACGAGCAGTACTTC.

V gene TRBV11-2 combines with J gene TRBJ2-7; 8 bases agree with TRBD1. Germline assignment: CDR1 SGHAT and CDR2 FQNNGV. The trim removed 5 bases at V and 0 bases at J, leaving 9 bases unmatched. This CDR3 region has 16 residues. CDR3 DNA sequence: TGTGCCAGCAGCGCCGGCTGGGACAGGCGCTCCTACGAGCAGTACTTC. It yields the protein CASSAGWDRRSYEQYF. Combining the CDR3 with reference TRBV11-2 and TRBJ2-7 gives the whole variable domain EAGVAQSPRYKIIEKRQSVAFWCNPISGHATLYWYQQILGQGPKLLIQFQNNGVVDDSQLPKDRFSAERLKGVDSTLKIQPAKLEDSAVYLCASSAGWDRRSYEQYFGPGTRLTVT.

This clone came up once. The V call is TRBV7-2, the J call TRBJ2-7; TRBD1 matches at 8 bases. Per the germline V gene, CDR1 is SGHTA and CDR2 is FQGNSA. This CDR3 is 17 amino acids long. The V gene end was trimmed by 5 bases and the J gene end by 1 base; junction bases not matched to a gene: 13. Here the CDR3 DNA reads TGTGCCAGCAGCCCACCTACGTGGCAGGGGGCTTCCTACGAGCAGTACTTC. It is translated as CASSPPTWQGASYEQYF.

The CDR3 spells CASGRGLSGNTIYF. CDR3 bases: TGTGCCAGCGGAAGGGGGCTAAGTGGAAACACCATATATTTT. V is TRBV18 and J is TRBJ1-3; 7 nucleotides agree with TRBD1. The germline gives CDR1 KGHSH, CDR2 LQKENI. The CDR3 extends over 14 amino acids. J was trimmed by 3 bases and V by 8 bases; bases with no gene match: 7.

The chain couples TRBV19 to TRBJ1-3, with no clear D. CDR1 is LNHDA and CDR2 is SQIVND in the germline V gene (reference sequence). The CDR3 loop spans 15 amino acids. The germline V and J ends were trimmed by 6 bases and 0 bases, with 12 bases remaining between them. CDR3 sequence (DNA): TGTGCCAGTAGGCGTTCTTCTGGCTCTGGAAACACCATATATTTT. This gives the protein CASRRSSGSGNTIYF.

This chain's CDR3 is CASSLAASGSGSYNEQFF. In DNA form, the CDR3 reads TGTGCCAGCAGTTTAGCGGCTAGCGGATCCGGTTCTTACAATGAGCAGTTCTTC. The V and J genes are TRBV27 and TRBJ2-1; TRBD2 matches 7 bases. The CDR3 spans 18 residues. Trimming cost V 2 bases and J 4 bases; bases outside gene matches: 14. Germline CDR1 and CDR2: MNHEY and SMNVEV (reference sequence).